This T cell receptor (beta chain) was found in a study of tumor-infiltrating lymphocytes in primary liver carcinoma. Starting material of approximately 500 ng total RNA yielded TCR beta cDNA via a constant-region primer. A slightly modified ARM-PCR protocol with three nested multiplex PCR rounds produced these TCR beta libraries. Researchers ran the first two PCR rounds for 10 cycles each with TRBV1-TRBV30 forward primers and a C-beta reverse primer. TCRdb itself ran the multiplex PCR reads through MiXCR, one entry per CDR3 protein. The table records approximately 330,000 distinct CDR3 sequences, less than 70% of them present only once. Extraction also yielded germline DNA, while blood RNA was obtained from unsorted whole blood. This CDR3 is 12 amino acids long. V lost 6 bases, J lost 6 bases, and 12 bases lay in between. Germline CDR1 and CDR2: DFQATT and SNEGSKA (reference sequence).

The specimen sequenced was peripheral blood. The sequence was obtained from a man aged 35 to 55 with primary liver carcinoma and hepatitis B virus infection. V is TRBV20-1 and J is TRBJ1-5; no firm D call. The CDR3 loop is CSAQEGVQPQHF. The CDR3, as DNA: TGCAGTGCCCAGGAGGGAGTTCAGCCCCAGCATTTT.